This T cell receptor (beta chain) was documented in a study of T-cell reconstitution after alpha-beta-depleted transplantation in children. General study findings and limits: There were reportedly several hundred expanded graft clones from which alpha-beta T cells came about two months after transplant. After one year, T-cell counts and TCRbeta diversity mostly came from new T cells. Certain patients had high TCRbeta diversity at day 60, and it came from recipient T cells and thymic progenitors that survived.

TCRbeta library preparation incorporated unique molecular identifiers. TCRdb itself ran the PCR reads through MiXCR, one entry per CDR3 protein. The sample holds roughly 120,000 distinct CDR3 sequences; 20% to 25% are singletons and the top ten take roughly a tenth. A word on this clonotype: Its antigen is not identified.

This CDR3 has 15 amino acids. Germline V gene lookup returns CDR1 SQVTM and CDR2 ANQGSEA. Trimming pared 5 bases from V and 3 bases from J, leaving 17 bases between. J is TRBJ2-4 and V is TRBV29-1, with TRBD1 as a possible D gene (6 bases). The material sequenced was PBMCs, mostly from graft donor cells, taken 180 days after TCRalphabeta/CD19-depleted stem cell transplant. This sequence was found in a male patient between 2 and 10 years old who had a stem cell transplant for chronic granulomatous disease, so the T cells may come from the graft donor. CDR3 DNA: TGCAGCGTTACAAGGGGGTCCATGGGCAAAAACATTCAGTACTTC. Amino acid sequence: CSVTRGSMGKNIQYF.